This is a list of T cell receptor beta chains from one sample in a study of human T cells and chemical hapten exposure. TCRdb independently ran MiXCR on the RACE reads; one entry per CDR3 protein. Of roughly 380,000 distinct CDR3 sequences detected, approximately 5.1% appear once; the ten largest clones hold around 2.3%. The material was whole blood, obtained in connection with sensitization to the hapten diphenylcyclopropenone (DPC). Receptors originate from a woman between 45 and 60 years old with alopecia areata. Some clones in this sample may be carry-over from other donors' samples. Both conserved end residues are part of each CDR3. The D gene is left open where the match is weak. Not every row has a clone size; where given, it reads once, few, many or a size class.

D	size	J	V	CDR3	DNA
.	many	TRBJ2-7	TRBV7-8	CASSFTHRVTGPYEQYF	TGTGCCAGCAGTTTTACCCACCGAGTGACAGGCCCCTACGAGCAGTACTTC
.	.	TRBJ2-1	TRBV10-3	CAISDPRSSYNEQFF	TGTGCCATCAGTGACCCCCGGAGCTCCTACAATGAGCAGTTCTTC
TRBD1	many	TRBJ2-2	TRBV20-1	CSARGEGADTGELFF	TGCAGTGCTAGAGGCGAGGGGGCGGACACCGGGGAGCTGTTTTTT
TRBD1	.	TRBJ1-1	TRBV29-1	CSAEGQGLEAFF	TGCAGCGCTGAGGGACAGGGACTCGAAGCTTTCTTT
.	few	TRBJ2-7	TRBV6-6	CASTRDSTYEQYF	TGTGCCAGTACTAGAGACAGTACCTACGAGCAGTACTTC
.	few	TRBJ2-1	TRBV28	CASSLTAATYNEQFF	TGTGCCAGCAGTTTGACCGCCGCCACCTACAATGAGCAGTTCTTC
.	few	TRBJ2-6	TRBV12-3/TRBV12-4	CASSLAGGGPGANVLTF	TGTGCCAGCAGTTTAGCGGGAGGGGGTCCCGGGGCCAACGTCCTGACTTTC
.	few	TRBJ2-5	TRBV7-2	CASSPRASAEETQYF	TGTGCCAGCAGCCCCCGGGCTAGCGCCGAAGAGACCCAGTACTTC
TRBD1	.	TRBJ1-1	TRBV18	CASSPRTGGRGTEAFF	TGTGCCAGCTCACCACGGACAGGGGGCAGGGGCACTGAAGCTTTCTTT
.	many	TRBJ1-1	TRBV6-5	CASTRGNEAFF	TGTGCCAGCACGAGGGGAAATGAAGCTTTCTTT
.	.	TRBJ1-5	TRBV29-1	CSFKQTSGPQHF	TGCAGCTTTAAGCAGACTTCGGGGCCCCAGCATTTT
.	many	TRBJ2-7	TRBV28	CASNSGSAYEQYF	TGTGCCAGCAACAGCGGGTCAGCCTACGAGCAGTACTTC
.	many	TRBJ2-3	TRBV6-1	CASGTNTDTQYF	TGTGCCAGCGGGACAAACACAGATACGCAGTATTTT
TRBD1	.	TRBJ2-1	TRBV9	CASSVADRNYNEQFF	TGTGCCAGCAGCGTCGCGGACAGGAACTACAATGAGCAGTTCTTC
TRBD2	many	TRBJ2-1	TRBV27	CASSLKGLAGGVEQFF	TGTGCCAGCAGTTTAAAGGGACTAGCGGGGGGGGTTGAGCAGTTCTTC
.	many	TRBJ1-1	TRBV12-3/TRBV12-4	CASSFGWGGTEAFF	TGTGCCAGCAGTTTCGGATGGGGGGGCACTGAAGCTTTCTTT
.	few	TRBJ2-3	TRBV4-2	CASTPRLTDTQYF	TGTGCCAGCACGCCCCGGTTGACAGATACGCAGTATTTT
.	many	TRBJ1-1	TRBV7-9	CASSSTGTTEAFF	TGTGCCAGCAGCTCTACAGGGACCACTGAAGCTTTCTTT
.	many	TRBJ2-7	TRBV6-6	CASSYGGPGYEQYF	TGTGCCAGCAGTTACGGGGGGCCCGGCTACGAGCAGTACTTC
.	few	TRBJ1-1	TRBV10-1	CARSWVANTEAFF	TGCGCCAGAAGTTGGGTGGCGAACACTGAAGCTTTCTTT
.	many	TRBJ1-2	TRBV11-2	CASSAGLNYGYTF	TGTGCCAGCAGCGCAGGTCTCAACTATGGCTACACCTTC
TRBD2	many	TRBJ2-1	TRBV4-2	CASSQEFRAGGYNEQFF	TGTGCCAGCAGCCAAGAATTCAGGGCGGGGGGATACAATGAGCAGTTCTTC
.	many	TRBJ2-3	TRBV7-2	CASSFTHTDTQYF	TGTGCCAGCAGCTTCACCCACACAGATACGCAGTATTTT
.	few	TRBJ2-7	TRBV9	CASSVDGTVYEQYF	TGTGCCAGCAGCGTAGACGGGACGGTATACGAGCAGTACTTC
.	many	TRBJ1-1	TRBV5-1	CASSLVSGANTEAFF	TGCGCCAGCAGCTTGGTTTCCGGGGCTAACACTGAAGCTTTCTTT
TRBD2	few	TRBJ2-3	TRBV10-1	CASSQGTSGVADTQYF	TGCGCCAGCAGCCAAGGGACTAGCGGGGTCGCAGATACGCAGTATTTT
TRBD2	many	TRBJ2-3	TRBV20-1	CSASASGGSTDTQYF	TGCAGTGCTAGCGCTAGCGGGGGGTCTACAGATACGCAGTATTTT
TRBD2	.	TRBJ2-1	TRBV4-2	CASSQDQAGGRQFF	TGTGCCAGCAGCCAAGATCAAGCGGGGGGCCGCCAGTTCTTC
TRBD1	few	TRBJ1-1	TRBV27	CASSLRDRGSQAFF	TGTGCCAGCAGTTTAAGGGACAGGGGGTCTCAAGCTTTCTTT
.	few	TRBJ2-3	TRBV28	CASRPPPTLTDTQYF	TGTGCCAGCAGACCCCCCCCCACTCTCACAGATACGCAGTATTTT
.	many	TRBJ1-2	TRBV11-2	CASSLESTGGYTF	TGTGCCAGCAGCTTGGAGAGTACTGGGGGCTACACCTTC
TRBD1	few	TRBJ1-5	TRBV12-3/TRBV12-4	CASSSGTGDIQPQHF	TGTGCCAGCAGTTCCGGGACAGGGGATATTCAGCCCCAGCATTTT
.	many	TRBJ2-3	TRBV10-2	CASSGGGNLADTQYF	TGCGCCAGCAGTGGAGGCGGGAACTTGGCAGATACGCAGTATTTT
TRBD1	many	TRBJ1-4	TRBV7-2	CASSSQGEINEKLFF	TGTGCCAGCAGCTCACAGGGGGAGATAAATGAAAAACTGTTTTTT
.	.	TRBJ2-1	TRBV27	CATHSRGDEQFF	TGTGCCACCCATTCGAGGGGAGATGAGCAGTTCTTC
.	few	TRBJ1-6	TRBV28	CASSPRHRVANSPLHF	TGTGCCAGCAGTCCCCGCCATCGGGTCGCTAATTCACCCCTCCACTTT
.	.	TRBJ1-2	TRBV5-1	CASSDQGPDGYTF	TGCGCCAGCAGCGACCAGGGGCCCGATGGCTACACCTTC
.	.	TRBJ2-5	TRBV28	CAIKGGYQETQYF	TGTGCCATCAAGGGCGGGTACCAAGAGACCCAGTACTTC
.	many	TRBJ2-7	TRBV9	CASSVSEGYEQYF	TGTGCCAGCAGCGTCTCGGAGGGGTACGAGCAGTACTTC
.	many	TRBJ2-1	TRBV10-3	CAIATQTESSYNEQFF	TGTGCCATAGCCACCCAAACTGAAAGCTCCTACAATGAGCAGTTCTTC
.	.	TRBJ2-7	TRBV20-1	CSAVGRGFTEQYF	TGCAGTGCGGTGGGGAGAGGGTTTACCGAGCAGTACTTC
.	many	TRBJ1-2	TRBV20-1	CSAREAPETYGYTF	TGCAGTGCTAGAGAGGCCCCTGAAACCTATGGCTACACCTTC
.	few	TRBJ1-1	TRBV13	CASSLGAGSAVEAFF	TGTGCCAGCAGCTTAGGTGCAGGATCGGCGGTTGAAGCTTTCTTT
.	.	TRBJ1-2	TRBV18	CASSPPEQYYGYTF	TGTGCCAGCTCACCACCGGAACAGTACTATGGCTACACCTTC
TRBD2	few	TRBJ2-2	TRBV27	CASSGLANTGELFF	TGTGCCAGTTCCGGACTAGCGAACACCGGGGAGCTGTTTTTT
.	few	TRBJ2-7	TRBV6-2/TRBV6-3	CASSPEALTYEQYF	TGTGCCAGCAGTCCCGAAGCTCTTACCTACGAGCAGTACTTC
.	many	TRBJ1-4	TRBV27	CASSLRGGRDEKLFF	TGTGCCAGCAGTTTAAGGGGGGGTCGGGATGAAAAACTGTTTTTT
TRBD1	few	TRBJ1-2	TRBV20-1	CSAGGQASVSYGYTF	TGCAGTGCTGGTGGACAGGCCAGTGTGTCCTATGGCTACACCTTC
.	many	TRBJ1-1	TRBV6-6	CASSYPREAFF	TGTGCCAGCAGTTACCCTCGTGAAGCTTTCTTT
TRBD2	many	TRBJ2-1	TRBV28	CASSYSGYNEQFF	TGTGCCAGCAGTTATAGCGGGTACAATGAGCAGTTCTTC
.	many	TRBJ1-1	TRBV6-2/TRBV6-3	CASIDGGRTEAFF	TGTGCCAGCATCGACGGGGGTAGGACTGAAGCTTTCTTT
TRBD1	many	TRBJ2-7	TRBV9	CASSPGRGQGYEQYF	TGTGCCAGCAGCCCCGGACGGGGACAGGGCTACGAGCAGTACTTC
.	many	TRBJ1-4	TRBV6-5	CASGPAGPTYEKLFF	TGTGCCAGCGGGCCAGCAGGCCCTACTTATGAAAAACTGTTTTTT
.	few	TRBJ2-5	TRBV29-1	CSVNRETETQYF	TGCAGCGTAAACAGGGAGACAGAGACCCAGTACTTC
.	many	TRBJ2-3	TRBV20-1	CSAGGGTDTQYF	TGCAGTGCGGGTGGGGGCACAGATACGCAGTATTTT
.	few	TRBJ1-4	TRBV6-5	CASGKAGNEKLFF	TGTGCCAGCGGTAAAGCGGGGAATGAAAAACTGTTTTTT
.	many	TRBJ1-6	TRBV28	CASLGARWANSPLHF	TGTGCCAGTCTTGGAGCGCGGTGGGCAAATTCACCCCTCCACTTT